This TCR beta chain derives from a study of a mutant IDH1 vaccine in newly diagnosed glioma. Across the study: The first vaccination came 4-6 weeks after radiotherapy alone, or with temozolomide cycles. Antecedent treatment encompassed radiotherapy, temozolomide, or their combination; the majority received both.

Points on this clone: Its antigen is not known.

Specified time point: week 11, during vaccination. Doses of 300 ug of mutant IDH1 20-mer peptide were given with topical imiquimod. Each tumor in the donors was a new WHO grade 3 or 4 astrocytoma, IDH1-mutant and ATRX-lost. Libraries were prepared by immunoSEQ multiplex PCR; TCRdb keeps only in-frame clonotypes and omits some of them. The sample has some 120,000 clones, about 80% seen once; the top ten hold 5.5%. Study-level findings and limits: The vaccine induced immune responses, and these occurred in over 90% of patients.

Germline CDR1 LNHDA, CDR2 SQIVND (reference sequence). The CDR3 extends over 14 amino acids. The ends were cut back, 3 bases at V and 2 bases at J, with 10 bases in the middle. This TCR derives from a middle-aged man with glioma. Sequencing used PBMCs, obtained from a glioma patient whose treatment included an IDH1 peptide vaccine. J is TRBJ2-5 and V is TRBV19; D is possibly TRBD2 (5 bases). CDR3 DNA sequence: TGTGCCAGTAGTATGTCTGGCGGGCAAGAGACCCAGTACTTC. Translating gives CASSMSGGQETQYF.